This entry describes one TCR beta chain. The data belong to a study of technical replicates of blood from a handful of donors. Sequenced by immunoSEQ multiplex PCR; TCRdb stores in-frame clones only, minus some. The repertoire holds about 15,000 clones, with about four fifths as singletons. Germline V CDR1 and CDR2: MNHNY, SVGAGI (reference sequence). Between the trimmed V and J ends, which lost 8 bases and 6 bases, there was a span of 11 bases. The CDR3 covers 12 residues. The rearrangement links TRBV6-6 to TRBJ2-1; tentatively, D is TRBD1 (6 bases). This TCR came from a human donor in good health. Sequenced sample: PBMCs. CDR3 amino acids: CASGQGINEQFF. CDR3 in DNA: TGTGCCAGCGGGCAGGGGATCAATGAGCAGTTCTTC.